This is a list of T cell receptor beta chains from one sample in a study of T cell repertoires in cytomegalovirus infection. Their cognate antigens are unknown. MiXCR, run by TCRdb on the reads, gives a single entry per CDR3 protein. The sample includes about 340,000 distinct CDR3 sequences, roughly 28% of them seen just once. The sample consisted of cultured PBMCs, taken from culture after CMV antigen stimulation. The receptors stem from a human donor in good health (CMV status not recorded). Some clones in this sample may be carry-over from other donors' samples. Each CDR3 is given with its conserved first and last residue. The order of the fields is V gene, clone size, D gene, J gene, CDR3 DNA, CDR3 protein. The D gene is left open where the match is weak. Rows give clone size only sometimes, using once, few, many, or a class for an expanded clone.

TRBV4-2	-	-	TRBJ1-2	TGTGCCAGCAGCCAAGATTCGGGGGGTGGCTATGGCTACACCTTC	CASSQDSGGGYGYTF
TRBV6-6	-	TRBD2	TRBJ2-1	TGTGCCAGCAGGCGGCTAGCGGGAGCAGGGAATGAGCAGTTCTTC	CASRRLAGAGNEQFF
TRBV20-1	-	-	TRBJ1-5	TGCAGTGCTAGCGGGGGGGTGAGCAATCAGCCCCAGCATTTT	CSASGGVSNQPQHF
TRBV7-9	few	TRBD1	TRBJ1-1	TGTGCCAGCAGCCCCCCAGACAGGGAGGCTGAAGCTTTCTTT	CASSPPDREAEAFF
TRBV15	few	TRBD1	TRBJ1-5	TGTGCCACCAGCAGAGGTCGGCAGGGGGAAGATCAGCCCCAGCATTTT	CATSRGRQGEDQPQHF
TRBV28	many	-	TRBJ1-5	TGTGCCAGCAGGTCATATAGCAATCAGCCCCAGCATTTT	CASRSYSNQPQHF
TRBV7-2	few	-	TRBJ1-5	TGTGCCAGCAGCTTAGGGACCGTTGGTCCCAATCAGCCCCAGCATTTT	CASSLGTVGPNQPQHF
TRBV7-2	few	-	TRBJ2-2	TGTGCCAGCAGCTCGGTTGGGAGCGGGGAGCTGTTTTTT	CASSSVGSGELFF
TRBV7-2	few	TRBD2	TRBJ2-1	TGTGCCAGCAGCTTCGCTACTAGCGGGAGGTCCTACAATGAGCAGTTCTTC	CASSFATSGRSYNEQFF
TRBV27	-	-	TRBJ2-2	TGTGCCAGCAGCCACCGGGGGATGTCGACCGGGGAGCTGTTTTTT	CASSHRGMSTGELFF
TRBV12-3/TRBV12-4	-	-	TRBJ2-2	TGTGCCAGCAGTTTAGCGGGAGAGCGAACCGGGGAGCTGTTTTTT	CASSLAGERTGELFF
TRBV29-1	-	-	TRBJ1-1	TGCAGCGTTGAGGTGCGGTTGAACACTGAAGCTTTCTTT	CSVEVRLNTEAFF
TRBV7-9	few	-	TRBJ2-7	TGTGCCAGCAGCTTAGGGGCGGGGTACTACGAGCAGTACTTC	CASSLGAGYYEQYF
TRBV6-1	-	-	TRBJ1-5	TGTGCCAGCAGTGATATGGGGATACGCAATCAGCCCCAGCATTTT	CASSDMGIRNQPQHF